This T cell receptor (beta chain) was profiled in a study of blood T cell repertoires in COVID-19. Germline V CDR1 and CDR2: SGHNT, YYREEE (reference sequence). V lost 1 base, J lost 5 bases, and 7 bases lay in between. This CDR3 spans 14 amino acids. In the authors' methods: Estimation of nucleated cell counts relied on the amplification of reference gene primers. TCRdb's copy holds only in-frame clones and misses some; the assay was immunoSEQ multiplex PCR. That table furnishes V, J and clone size, whereas the DNA furnished D and trimming. The table includes 200,000 to 300,000 clones, approximately 80% detected once.

This receptor was obtained from a woman aged 80 or over with COVID-19, enrolled during active disease. Sequences were obtained from peripheral blood. This rearrangement joins TRBV5-4 to TRBJ1-6; unclear D gene. Written as DNA, the CDR3 is TGTGCCAGCAGCTTGCAACAGAATAATTCACCCCTCCACTTT. Its translation is CASSLQQNNSPLHF.